This T cell receptor (beta chain) emerged from a study of blood T cell repertoires in COVID-19. The assay was immunoSEQ multiplex PCR, and TCRdb's table has in-frame clones only and misses some. The sample has 200,000 to 250,000 clones, approximately 86% seen once. V trimming: 6 bases; J trimming: 5 bases; junction bases outside the gene matches: 5. The germline V gene has CDR1 MNHEY and CDR2 SVGAGI. The CDR3 sequence is 13 residues long. The TCR was taken from a woman aged 80 or over with active or convalescent COVID-19. The genes are TRBV6-5 and TRBJ2-5; 8 bases line up with TRBD2. Sequenced input: peripheral blood. CDR3 region: CASRTSEVETQYF. Written as DNA, the CDR3 is TGTGCCAGCAGGACTAGCGAGGTGGAGACCCAGTACTTC.